This T cell receptor (beta chain) was found in a study of shared clonotypes between healthy human individuals. General study results and limits: Researchers sampled blood only, noting tissue repertoires likely differ. Although depth was large, rarefaction showed that sequencing of the sorted subsets was incomplete. Clonotypes shared by all four sorted-subset donors had higher generation probabilities than non-shared clonotypes.

Remarks on this clone: What it recognizes is unknown.

Looked up from germline, CDR1 is SGHNT and CDR2 is YYREEE (reference sequence). J was trimmed by 0 bases and V by 0 bases; bases with no gene match: 2. This CDR3 comprises 15 residues. TCRdb's copy holds only in-frame clones and misses some; the assay was immunoSEQ multiplex PCR. This repertoire shows fewer than 2.5 million clones, over 85% found once; its top ten account for 0.36%. The receptor comes from a man aged 18 to 29 in good health. Some clones in this sample may be carry-over from other donors' samples. The sample consisted of naive CD4+ T cells from PBMCs. This sample's subset: CD45RA+ positively selected. The chain couples TRBV5-4 to TRBJ1-1, with 7 bases fitting TRBD1. The CDR3, as DNA: TGTGCCAGCAGCTTGGGGACAGGATTGAACACTGAAGCTTTCTTT. Protein: CASSLGTGLNTEAFF. The variable domain in full, with the rest retrieved from reference TRBV5-4 and TRBJ1-1, is ETGVTQSPTHLIKTRGQQVTLRCSSQSGHNTVSWYQQALGQGPQFIFQYYREEENGRGNFPPRFSGLQFPNYSSELNVNALELDDSALYLCASSLGTGLNTEAFFGQGTRLTVV.